The 4 T cell receptor beta chains in this list originate from one sample, sequenced in a study of blood T cells in healthy people across ages. It was with a sample-barcoded 5' primer and a J-beta primer mix that a second PCR of about 7 to 12 cycles was run. TCRdb processed the 5' RACE reads anew with MiXCR; each CDR3 protein has one entry. The sample lists about 1.4 million distinct CDR3 sequences, around 59% occurring once. Sequenced input: blood. These TCRs come from a man younger than 35 in good health.

The chain is built from TRBV12-3 or TRBV12-4 and TRBJ2-7; possible D gene TRBD1, 6 bases. The J call may be mistaken, given a closer DNA end match to TRBJ2-5. The CDR3 is 12 amino acids. The CDR3 reads CASQGRGETQYF. The CDR3 DNA follows: TGTGCCAGCCAGGGGCGAGGGGAGACCCAGTACTTC.

The rearrangement links TRBV4-1 to TRBJ2-1; the D is unclear. Germline V gene sequence: CDR1 MGHRA, CDR2 YSYEKL. The V and J ends lost 1 base and 3 bases respectively, with 13 bases between them. The CDR3 contains 16 residues. The CDR3 reads CASSQVLGGNYNEQFF. The CDR3 DNA follows: TGCGCCAGCAGCCAAGTCTTAGGCGGAAACTACAATGAGCAGTTCTTC.

The chain combines TRBV4-1 with TRBJ1-4; D unclear. The CDR3 has 18 residues. The germline V gene encodes CDR1 MGHRA and CDR2 YSYEKL. Between the trimmed V and J ends, which lost 2 bases and 7 bases, there was a span of 23 bases. The CDR3 protein is CASSQTGRALPTLEKLFF. The DNA of the CDR3 is TGCGCCAGCAGCCAAACCGGTCGGGCCCTGCCCACCCTTGAAAAACTGTTTTTT.

This clonotype was observed a handful of times. The gene calls are TRBV4-1 and TRBJ2-1; D tentatively fits TRBD1 or TRBD2 (6 bases each). This CDR3 region has 14 residues. The germline gives CDR1 MGHRA, CDR2 YSYEKL. The ends were cut back, 3 bases at V and 8 bases at J, with 14 bases in the middle. The CDR3 sequence: CASSQKGGVDEQFF. As DNA, the CDR3 is TGCGCCAGCAGCCAGAAGGGGGGTGTGGATGAGCAGTTCTTC.